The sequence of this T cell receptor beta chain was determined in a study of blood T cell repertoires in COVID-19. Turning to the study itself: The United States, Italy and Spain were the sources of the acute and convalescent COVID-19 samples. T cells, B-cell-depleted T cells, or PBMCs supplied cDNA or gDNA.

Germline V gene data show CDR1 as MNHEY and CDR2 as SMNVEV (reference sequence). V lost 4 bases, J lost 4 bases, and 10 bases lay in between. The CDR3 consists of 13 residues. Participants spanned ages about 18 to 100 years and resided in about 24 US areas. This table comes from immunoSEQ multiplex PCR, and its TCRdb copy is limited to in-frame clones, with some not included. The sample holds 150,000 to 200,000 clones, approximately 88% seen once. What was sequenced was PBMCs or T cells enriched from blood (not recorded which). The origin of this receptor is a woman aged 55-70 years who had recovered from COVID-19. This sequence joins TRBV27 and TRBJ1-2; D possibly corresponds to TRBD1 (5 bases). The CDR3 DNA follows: TGTGCCAGCAGTTCCAGAACAGGCTATGGCTACACCTTC. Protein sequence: CASSSRTGYGYTF.